The clone carrying this TCR beta chain was seen many times. Germline CDR1 reads MGHDK; CDR2 reads SYGVNS. V was clipped by 2 bases and J by 6 bases, with 8 bases between them. CDR3 length: 12 residues. This sample is part of a study of patients and donors after allogeneic stem cell transplantation. TCRdb called the RT-PCR reads again in MiXCR, with one record for every CDR3 protein. Of almost 20,000 distinct CDR3 sequences listed, around 5.3% are singletons. The clonotype comes from a human donor who was either an allogeneic HSCT recipient or a stem cell or donor lymphocyte infusion donor (not recorded which). It is not recorded whose cells these are; they may come from a transplant donor. Sample: blood, either unsorted or a sorted T cell fraction (not recorded which). V usage is TRBV25-1 and J usage is TRBJ2-7; unclear D gene. The CDR3 region is CASSEGRGEQYF. CDR3 in DNA: TGTGCCAGCAGTGAAGGTAGAGGCGAGCAGTACTTC.